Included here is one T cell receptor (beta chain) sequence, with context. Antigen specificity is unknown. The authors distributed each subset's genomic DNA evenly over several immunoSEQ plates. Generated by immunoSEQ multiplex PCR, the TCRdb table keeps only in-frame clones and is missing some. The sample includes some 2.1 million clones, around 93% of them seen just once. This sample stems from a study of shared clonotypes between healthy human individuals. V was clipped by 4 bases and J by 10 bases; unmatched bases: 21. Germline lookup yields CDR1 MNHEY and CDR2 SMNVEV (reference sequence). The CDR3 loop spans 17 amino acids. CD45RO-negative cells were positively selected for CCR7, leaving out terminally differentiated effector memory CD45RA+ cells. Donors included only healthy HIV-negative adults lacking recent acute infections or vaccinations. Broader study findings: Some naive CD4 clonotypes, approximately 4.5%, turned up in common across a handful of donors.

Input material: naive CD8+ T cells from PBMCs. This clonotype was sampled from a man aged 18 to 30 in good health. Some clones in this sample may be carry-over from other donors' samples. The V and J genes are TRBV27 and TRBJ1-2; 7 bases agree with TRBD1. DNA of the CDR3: TGTGCCAGCAGTTCGCGAGCCTACAGGGGAACGTTGTTTGACTACACCTTC. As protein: CASSSRAYRGTLFDYTF.